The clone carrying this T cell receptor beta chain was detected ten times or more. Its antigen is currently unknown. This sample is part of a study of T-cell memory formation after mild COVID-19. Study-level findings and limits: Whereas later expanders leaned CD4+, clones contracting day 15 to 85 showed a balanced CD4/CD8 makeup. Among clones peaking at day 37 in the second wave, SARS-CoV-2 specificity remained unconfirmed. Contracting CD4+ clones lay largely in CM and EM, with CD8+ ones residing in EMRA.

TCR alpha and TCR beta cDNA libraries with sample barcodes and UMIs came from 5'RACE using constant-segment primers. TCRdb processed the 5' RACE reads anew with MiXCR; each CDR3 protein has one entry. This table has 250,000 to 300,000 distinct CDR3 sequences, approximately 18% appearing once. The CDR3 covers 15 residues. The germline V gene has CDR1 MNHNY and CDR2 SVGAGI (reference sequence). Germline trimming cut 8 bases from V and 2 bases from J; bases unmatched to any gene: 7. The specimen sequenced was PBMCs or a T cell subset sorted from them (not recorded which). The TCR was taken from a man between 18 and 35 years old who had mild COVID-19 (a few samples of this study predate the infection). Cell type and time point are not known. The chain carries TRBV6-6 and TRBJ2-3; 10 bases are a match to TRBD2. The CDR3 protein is CASRILAGVTDTQYF. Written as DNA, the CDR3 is TGTGCCAGCCGAATTCTAGCGGGGGTCACAGATACGCAGTATTTT.